This T cell receptor (beta chain) is from a study of tumor-infiltrating lymphocytes in primary liver carcinoma (dated by TCRdb to 2015 to 2018). Broadly, across the study: Between late 2015 and March 2016, roughly five patients in China with histopathologically diagnosed primary liver carcinoma had surgical resection. Technical replicate repertoires showed high reproducibility, with mean shared-clone rates about 0.88 and correlation coefficients above 0.95. A total of around 35 specimens from 5 patients, comprising 25 or so tumor regions, 5 adjacent noncancerous liver tissues and 5 peripheral blood samples, were covered by TCRbeta repertoire sequencing. TCRbeta repertoire sequencing, expression microarrays and whole-exome sequencing were combined in the study across five regions of each liver tumor, with adjacent normal tissue and blood also included. The five patients had tumors staged T1-T3 N0M0, with maximum diameters ranging from about 4 to 11 cm. Hepatocellular carcinoma (four) or combined HCC and intrahepatic cholangiocarcinoma (one) was present in the five patients, who were three men and two women aged 30 to 69 years. Samples yielded roughly 3.5 to 7.13 million productive TCRbeta reads; read depth did not differ significantly between tissue types. Summary of the overall study and its limitations: The top 250 clones accounted for a significantly greater share of the repertoire in tumors than in blood (p = 0.039). Because sequencing covered only the TCR beta chain and unpaired alpha chains were not captured, true repertoire diversity is likely underestimated. The study included only 4 to 6 patients, and the authors note findings should be validated in a larger study. Comparison of CD4+ and CD8+ T cell repertoires was precluded by the use of bulk unsorted samples. Consistent with antigen-driven expansion, pairs of tumor regions showed higher repertoire overlap (mean roughly 35%) than either tumor-adjacent pairs (around 17%) or tumor-blood pairs (roughly 15%).

This clonotype has ten or more counts. This receptor's antigen is unknown. The sample holds no much larger clone one base away, and base qualities are not on file. Blood RNA was extracted from unsorted whole blood with TRIzol reagent; germline DNA came from the DNeasy Blood & Tissue kit. At the time of sampling, the patients had chronic HBV infection and had not received any treatment. About 4 milliliters of peripheral blood were collected into K2EDTA tubes before surgery. V and J are truncated by 3 bases and 3 bases respectively, leaving an intervening sequence of 11 bases. Including the terminal cysteine and phenylalanine, the CDR3 comprises 15 residues. Only CDR3 DNA remains: 45 bases, in frame from the first base. According to the germline V gene, CDR1 reads LGHNA and CDR2 reads YNFKEQ. Starting from approximately 500 ng total RNA, TCRbeta-specific cDNA was produced by reverse transcription with a constant-region primer and ProtoScript II reverse transcriptase. Three nested multiplex PCR rounds, following a slightly modified ARM-PCR procedure, were used to build the TCRbeta libraries. Each of the first two PCR rounds ran for approximately 10 cycles using multiplex TRBV1-TRBV30 forward primers together with a Cbeta reverse primer. Sample barcodes and Illumina adapters were added in a final 25-cycle PCR using Deep VentR polymerase. Before sequencing, amplicons of 200-500 bp were gel-purified using a QIAquick gel extraction kit. The TCRbeta amplicons were sequenced with 250-bp paired-end reads on an Illumina HiSeq 2500. In the authors' own workflow: Reads were quality-trimmed with Trimmomatic v0.33, and paired reads were merged with FLASH v1.2.11 to recover full CDR3 sequences. MiGEC v1.2.1b assigned V, D and J germline segments to the rearranged TCRbeta sequences. VDJtools v1.0.0 computed clonotype statistics and Shannon-Wiener diversity indices. Except for diversity analysis, only each sample's 250 most abundant clonotypes were used in subsequent analyses to reduce sampling bias. TCRdb cleaned the public reads at Q25 with fastp, built clones with MiXCR and kept in-frame beta chains. Records with the same CDR3 protein are collapsed into one entry carrying the most frequent genes and DNA. It is TCRdb's table, rather than the study itself, that gives the V and J calls and clone size. This sample gives under 200,000 distinct CDR3 sequences in total; 65% of them show up just once. The ten top clones hold around 7.1% of the sample.

Sequencing input: peripheral blood. This TCR was sampled from a woman aged 55-75 years with primary liver carcinoma and hepatitis B virus infection. The chain is encoded by TRBV4-2 joined to TRBJ1-4, with a weak D call of TRBD1 (5 bases match). The CDR3 protein is CASSHLRAPNEKLFF. In nucleotide form, the sequence is TGTGCCAGCAGCCACCTCAGGGCTCCTAATGAAAAACTGTTTTTT.